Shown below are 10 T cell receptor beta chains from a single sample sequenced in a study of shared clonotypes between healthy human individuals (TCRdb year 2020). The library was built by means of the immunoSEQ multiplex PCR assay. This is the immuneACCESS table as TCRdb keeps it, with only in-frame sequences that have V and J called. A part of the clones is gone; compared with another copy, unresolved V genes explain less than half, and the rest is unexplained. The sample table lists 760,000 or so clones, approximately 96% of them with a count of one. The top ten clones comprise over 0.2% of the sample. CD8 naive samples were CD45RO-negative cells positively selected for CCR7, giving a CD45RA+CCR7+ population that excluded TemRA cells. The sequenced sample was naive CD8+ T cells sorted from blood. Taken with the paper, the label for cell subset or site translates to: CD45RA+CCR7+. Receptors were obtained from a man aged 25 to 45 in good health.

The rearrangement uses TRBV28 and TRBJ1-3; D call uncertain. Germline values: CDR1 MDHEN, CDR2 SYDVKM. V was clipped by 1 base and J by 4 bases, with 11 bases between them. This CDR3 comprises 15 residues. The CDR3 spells CASSLSAGYGNTIYF. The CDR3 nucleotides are TGTGCCAGCAGTTTATCCGCAGGCTACGGAAACACCATATATTTT.

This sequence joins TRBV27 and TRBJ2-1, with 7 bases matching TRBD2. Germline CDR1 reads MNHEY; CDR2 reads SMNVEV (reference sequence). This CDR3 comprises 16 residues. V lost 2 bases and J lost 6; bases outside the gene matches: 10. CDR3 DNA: TGTGCCAGCAGTTTACTCCCAGGAGGGAGGGCCAATGAGCAGTTCTTC. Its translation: CASSLLPGGRANEQFF.

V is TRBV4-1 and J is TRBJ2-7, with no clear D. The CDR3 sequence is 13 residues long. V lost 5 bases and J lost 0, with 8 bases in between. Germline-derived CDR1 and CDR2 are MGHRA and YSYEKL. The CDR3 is CASSDFSSYEQYF. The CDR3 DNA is TGCGCCAGCAGCGATTTCTCCTCCTACGAGCAGTACTTC.

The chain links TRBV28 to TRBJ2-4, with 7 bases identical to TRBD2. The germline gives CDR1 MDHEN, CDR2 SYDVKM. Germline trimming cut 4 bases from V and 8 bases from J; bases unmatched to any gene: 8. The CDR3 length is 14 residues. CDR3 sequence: CASSSPRGGDIQYF. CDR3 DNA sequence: TGTGCCAGCAGTTCCCCGCGGGGAGGGGACATTCAGTACTTC.

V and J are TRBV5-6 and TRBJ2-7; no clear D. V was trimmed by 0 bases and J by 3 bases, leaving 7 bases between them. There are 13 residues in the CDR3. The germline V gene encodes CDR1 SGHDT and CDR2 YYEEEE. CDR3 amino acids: CASSLVGNYEQYF. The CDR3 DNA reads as TGTGCCAGCAGCTTGGTGGGGAACTACGAGCAGTACTTC.

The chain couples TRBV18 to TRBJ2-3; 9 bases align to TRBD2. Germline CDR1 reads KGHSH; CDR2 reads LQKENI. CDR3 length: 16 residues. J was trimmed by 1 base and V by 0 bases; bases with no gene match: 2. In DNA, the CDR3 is TGTGCCAGCTCACCACCGACTAGCGGTCGCACAGATACGCAGTATTTT. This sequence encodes CASSPPTSGRTDTQYF.

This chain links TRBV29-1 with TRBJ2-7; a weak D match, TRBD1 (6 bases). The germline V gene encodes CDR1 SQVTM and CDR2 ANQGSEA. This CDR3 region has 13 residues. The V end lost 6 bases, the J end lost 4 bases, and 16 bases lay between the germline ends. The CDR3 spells CSVLTGQRYEQYF. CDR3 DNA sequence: TGCAGCGTCCTGACAGGCCAGAGGTACGAGCAGTACTTC.

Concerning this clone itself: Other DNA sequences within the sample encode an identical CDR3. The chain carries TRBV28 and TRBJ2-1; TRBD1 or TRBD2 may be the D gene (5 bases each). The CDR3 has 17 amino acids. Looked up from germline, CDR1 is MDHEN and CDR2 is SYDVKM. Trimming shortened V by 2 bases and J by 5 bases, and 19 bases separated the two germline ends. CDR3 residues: CASSLRKGTRWDNEQFF. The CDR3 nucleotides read TGTGCCAGCAGTTTACGTAAGGGGACCCGGTGGGACAATGAGCAGTTCTTC. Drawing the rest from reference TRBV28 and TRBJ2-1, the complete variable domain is DVKVTQSSRYLVKRTGEKVFLECVQDMDHENMFWYRQDPGLGLRLIYFSYDVKMKEKGDIPEGYSVSREKKERFSLILESASTNQTSMYLCASSLRKGTRWDNEQFFGPGTRLTVL.

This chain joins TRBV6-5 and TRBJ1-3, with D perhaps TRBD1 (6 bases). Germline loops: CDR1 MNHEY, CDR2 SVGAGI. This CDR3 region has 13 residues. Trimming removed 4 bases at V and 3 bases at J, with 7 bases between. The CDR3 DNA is TGTGCCAGCAGTTTGACAGGTGGAAACACCATATATTTT. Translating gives CASSLTGGNTIYF.

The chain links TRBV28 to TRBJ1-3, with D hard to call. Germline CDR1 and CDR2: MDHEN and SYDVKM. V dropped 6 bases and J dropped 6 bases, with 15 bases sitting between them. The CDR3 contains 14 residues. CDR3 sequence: CASSSAKGLNTIYF. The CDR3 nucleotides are TGTGCCAGCAGCTCGGCCAAGGGTTTAAACACCATATATTTT.